This T cell receptor (beta chain) was retrieved from a study of identical twins. Findings and limits, study-wide: Out-of-frame beta sequences exhibited a weaker degree of excess twin sharing. The more abundant beta clonotypes in cord blood had fewer insertions, and memory repertoires did not show this.

This CDR3 is 20 amino acids long. Germline assignment: CDR1 SGHRS and CDR2 YFSETQ. With 0 bases clipped from V and 1 base from J, the junction kept 16 bases outside the gene matches. TCRdb reprocessed the 5' RACE reads via MiXCR and lists one record per CDR3 protein. The table has around 470,000 distinct CDR3 sequences, around 14% seen once. Healthy Caucasians supplied all donations. As to this clonotype: The antigen is not known.

The same data also contributed to another study, on yellow fever vaccine responses in identical twins.

The material sequenced was CD4+ T cells sorted from blood. This TCR derives from a woman aged 18-29 years in good health. The J gene is TRBJ1-1, the V gene TRBV5-1; 9 bases are a match to TRBD1. Written as DNA, the CDR3 is TGCGCCAGCAGCTTGGCCAAATCCAACCGGGACAGGGCTGAGAACACTGAAGCTTTCTTT. This translates into CASSLAKSNRDRAENTEAFF.